This T cell receptor beta chain was identified in a study of blood T cell repertoires in COVID-19. Clones were read by immunoSEQ multiplex PCR, and TCRdb kept only the in-frame ones, dropping some. The sample comprises some 330,000 clones, 80% to 90% of which are singletons, and 1.5% to 2% rests with the top ten. The CDR3 runs 14 residues. Germline V CDR1 and CDR2: MGHRA, YSYEKL. Trimming stripped 7 bases from V and 6 bases from J, with 16 bases between. Material for sequencing was PBMCs or T cells enriched from blood (not recorded which). The receptor was isolated from a man between 40 and 49 years old in a cohort exposed to, infected with or recovered from COVID-19 (not recorded which). The chain joins TRBV4-1 to TRBJ2-4; D might be TRBD1 (6 bases). Here the CDR3 reads CASTRVRGSNIQYF. Written as DNA, the CDR3 is TGCGCCAGCACCCGAGTAAGGGGGTCAAACATTCAGTACTTC.